A single sample is the source of the 32 T cell receptor beta chains below, sequenced in a study of OX40 agonist ivuxolimab in advanced cancers. TCRdb's table, derived via immunoSEQ multiplex PCR, lists solely in-frame clones and lacks some. This table holds almost 80,000 clones, about four fifths found once. Source: CD4+ or CD8+ T cells sorted from blood, taken in a trial of the OX40 agonist ivuxolimab. The receptor source for this set is an adult with an advanced solid tumor such as melanoma, head and neck, liver or kidney cancer.

The chain uses TRBV27 and TRBJ1-2; 7 bases fit TRBD1. CDR1 is MNHEY, CDR2 SMNVEV, per germline (reference sequence). The V and J ends lost 4 bases and 9 bases, in that order; junction bases with no gene match: 8. There are 13 residues in the CDR3. The CDR3 DNA reads as TGTGCCAGCAGTTCCAGACAGGGCTTTAGCTACACCTTC. Protein product: CASSSRQGFSYTF.

The CDR3 is CASSLAGSPNYGYTF. The DNA of the CDR3 is TGTGCCAGCAGCTTGGCGGGCAGCCCAAACTATGGCTACACCTTC. V usage is TRBV5-4 and J usage is TRBJ1-2; D unclear. CDR3 length: 15 residues. The V gene lost 0 bases and the J gene lost 2 bases, with 11 bases spanning the gap. The germline gives CDR1 SGHNT, CDR2 YYREEE (reference sequence).

This chain connects TRBV27 to TRBJ1-1, with unresolved D. The germline V gene encodes CDR1 MNHEY and CDR2 SMNVEV (reference sequence). The CDR3 contains 12 residues. Trimming cost V 6 bases and J 1 base, with 6 bases left between them. The CDR3 here is CASSEKNTEAFF. CDR3 DNA: TGTGCCAGCAGCGAGAAGAACACTGAAGCTTTCTTT.

CDR3 residues: CASSLTRNQEQYF. CDR3 nucleotide sequence: TGTGCCAGCAGCTTGACTAGGAACCAAGAGCAGTACTTC. The J gene is TRBJ2-7, the V gene TRBV11-2; weak D call: TRBD2 (6 bases). This CDR3 has 13 residues. The V gene lost 3 bases and the J gene lost 7 bases, with 13 bases spanning the gap. Looked up from germline, CDR1 is SGHAT and CDR2 is FQNNGV.

The rearrangement uses TRBV6-5 and TRBJ1-2; weak D call: TRBD1 (5 bases). The CDR3 extends over 12 amino acids. V lost 2 bases and J 8 bases, leaving 9 bases between the germline ends. Germline V gives CDR1 MNHEY, CDR2 SVGAGI. CDR3 in amino acids: CASSYAGRGYTF. CDR3 DNA sequence: TGTGCCAGCAGTTACGCAGGGCGCGGCTACACCTTC.

The CDR3 nucleotides read TGTGCCAGCAGCTTAGCGCCTAGCGGGGGGGCTCAGGGTACGCAGTATTTT. Its protein is CASSLAPSGGAQGTQYF. The chain recombines TRBV7-8 with TRBJ2-3; 12 nucleotides agree with TRBD2. CDR1 is SGHVS and CDR2 is FQNEAQ in the germline V gene. Trimming cost V 0 bases and J 8 bases; bases outside gene matches: 9. The CDR3 extends over 17 amino acids.

CDR3 loop: CASSSPKGGYTF. The CDR3 nucleotides read TGTGCCAGCAGCTCGCCCAAAGGTGGCTACACCTTC. The V call is TRBV28, the J call TRBJ1-2; D is unclear. Germline V gene lookup returns CDR1 MDHEN and CDR2 SYDVKM. The CDR3 has 12 amino acids. Trimming shortened V by 6 bases and J by 7 bases, and 12 bases separated the two germline ends.

This chain connects TRBV7-2 to TRBJ2-1; D is unclear. CDR1 is SGHTA, CDR2 FQGNSA, per germline. The CDR3 loop spans 14 amino acids. V shed 4 bases and J shed 6 bases, with 13 bases lying between them. The CDR3 protein is CASSSARPRNEQFF. CDR3 coding DNA: TGTGCCAGCAGCTCCGCTCGGCCTCGCAATGAGCAGTTCTTC.

The chain joins TRBV9 to TRBJ1-3; D is unclear. Trimming took off 0 bases at V and 3 bases at J, with 7 bases between the two ends. Germline V gives CDR1 SGDLS, CDR2 YYNGEE. The CDR3 has 14 residues. CDR3 sequence reads: CASSVGWVGNTIYF. The CDR3, as DNA: TGTGCCAGCAGCGTAGGGTGGGTTGGAAACACCATATATTTT.

The V gene is TRBV2, the J gene TRBJ2-1; TRBD2 matches 10 bases. Germline V CDR1 and CDR2: SNHLY, FYNNEI. V lost 7 bases, J lost 5 bases, and 11 bases stayed unmatched. CDR3 length: 16 amino acids. CDR3 coding DNA: TGTGCCAGCAAAAGAGGAGAGCGGGGGGGAAACAATGAGCAGTTCTTC. This codes for CASKRGERGGNNEQFF. Supplemented by reference TRBV2 and TRBJ2-1, the full variable domain reads EPEVTQTPSHQVTQMGQEVILRCVPISNHLYFYWYRQILGQKVEFLVSFYNNEISEKSEIFDDQFSVERPDGSNFTLKIRSTKLEDSAMYFCASKRGERGGNNEQFFGPGTRLTVL.

The count of this clone is one. The chain is built from TRBV4-2 and TRBJ1-6; no clear D gene. From germline, CDR1 is LGHNA and CDR2 YNFKEQ. The ends were cut back, 6 bases at V and 9 bases at J, with 15 bases in the middle. This CDR3 is built from 14 residues. The CDR3 DNA follows: TGTGCCAGCAGAACCGGGAATACCGCTTCACCCCTCCACTTT. Protein sequence: CASRTGNTASPLHF.

This chain uses TRBV28 with TRBJ2-3; TRBD2 might be the D (6 bases). The CDR3 is 16 residues long. V was clipped by 3 bases and J by 2 bases, with 15 bases between them. The V gene's germline CDR1 is MDHEN and CDR2 SYDVKM. This CDR3 is CASSFPRRGTTDTQYF. As DNA, the CDR3 is TGTGCCAGCAGTTTCCCTCGGCGGGGCACCACAGATACGCAGTATTTT.

The chain carries TRBV7-2 and TRBJ2-3; D gene uncertain. The V and J ends lost 1 base and 3 bases respectively, with 14 bases between them. CDR3 length: 16 residues. The germline V gene encodes CDR1 SGHTA and CDR2 FQGNSA. In nucleotides, the CDR3 is TGTGCCAGCAGCTTAGGGGTACTTATCAGTACAGATACGCAGTATTTT. Translating it yields CASSLGVLISTDTQYF.

Concerning this clone: Other DNA sequences of this sample code for an identical CDR3. This rearrangement joins TRBV6-5 to TRBJ1-2; possibly TRBD1 for D (5 bases). V was shortened by 2 bases and J by 4 bases, with 8 bases between the two germline ends. The CDR3 sequence is 13 residues long. Germline-derived CDR1 and CDR2 are MNHEY and SVGAGI. CDR3 in amino acids: CASSYGGSYGYTF. The CDR3, as DNA: TGTGCCAGCAGTTACGGGGGGAGCTATGGCTACACCTTC.

The chain employs TRBV28 and TRBJ1-2, with 9 bases matching TRBD1. V gave up 5 bases and J gave up 4 bases; unmatched junction bases: 5. The CDR3 has 14 residues. Germline lookup yields CDR1 MDHEN and CDR2 SYDVKM. CDR3 region: CASSLGQGAYGYTF. In DNA, the CDR3 is TGTGCCAGCAGTCTGGGACAGGGTGCCTATGGCTACACCTTC.

This clone was found a few times. The J gene is TRBJ1-3, the V gene TRBV15; D gene unclear. This CDR3 is built from 16 residues. Germline-derived CDR1 and CDR2 are LNHNV and YYDKDF (reference sequence). V was shortened by 0 bases and J by 3 bases, with 12 bases between the two germline ends. This CDR3 reads CATSREKPGVGNTIYF. Here the CDR3 DNA reads TGTGCCACCAGCAGAGAAAAGCCTGGGGTTGGAAACACCATATATTTT.

This sequence joins TRBV6-1 and TRBJ2-3, with D tentatively TRBD2 (7 bases). There are 16 residues in the CDR3. The V gene's germline CDR1 is MNHNS and CDR2 SASEGT. With 3 bases removed from V and 3 bases from J, the gap between germline ends came to 16 bases. CDR3 loop: CASSERGGQVTDTQYF. The CDR3 nucleotides read TGTGCCAGCAGTGAGAGGGGGGGGCAGGTAACAGATACGCAGTATTTT.

The chain carries TRBV11-2 and TRBJ2-5, with 8 bases that match TRBD2. Germline V gene lookup returns CDR1 SGHAT and CDR2 FQNNGV. There are 17 residues in the CDR3. Trimming at V came to 3 bases and at J to 5 bases, leaving 14 bases not matched to a gene. As DNA, the CDR3 is TGTGCCAGCAGCTTCCAAGGCATGCGGGGGGTGTGGGAGACCCAGTACTTC. Translated, it gives CASSFQGMRGVWETQYF.

CDR3 region: CASSPREALHNQPQHF. The CDR3 coding sequence is TGTGCCAGCTCACCACGGGAGGCTTTGCACAATCAGCCCCAGCATTTT. This sequence joins TRBV18 and TRBJ1-5; D is unresolved. Per the germline V gene, CDR1 is KGHSH and CDR2 is LQKENI. V lost 1 base, J lost 3 bases, and 13 bases lay in between. The CDR3 runs to 16 residues.

The V call is TRBV27, the J call TRBJ1-1; TRBD1 aligns across 7 bases. J gave up 0 bases and V 5 bases, and 9 bases lay outside the gene matches. The germline V gene has CDR1 MNHEY and CDR2 SMNVEV (reference sequence). The CDR3 has 16 amino acids. The CDR3 DNA reads as TGTGCCAGCAGTCCACGGACAGGCCAGATGAACACTGAAGCTTTCTTT. Translated: CASSPRTGQMNTEAFF.

The chain employs TRBV4-2 and TRBJ2-1; D gene unclear. CDR3 length: 15 residues. Germline V gene data show CDR1 as LGHNA and CDR2 as YNFKEQ. The V end lost 1 base, the J end lost 0 bases, and 7 bases lay between the germline ends. For the CDR3, the DNA is TGTGCCAGCAGCCAAGGCAGAACCTCCTACAATGAGCAGTTCTTC. Its protein is CASSQGRTSYNEQFF.

This chain connects TRBV4-1 to TRBJ1-2; the match to TRBD1 covers 7 bases. The CDR3 contains 14 residues. The germline CDR1 and CDR2 sequences are MGHRA and YSYEKL. Trimming at V came to 1 base and at J to 4 bases, leaving 3 bases not matched to a gene. The CDR3 DNA follows: TGCGCCAGCAGCCAAGCCCAGGGGGGCTATGGCTACACCTTC. Protein sequence: CASSQAQGGYGYTF.

The chain combines TRBV30 with TRBJ1-3, with 7 positions matching TRBD1. The germline V gene has CDR1 GTSNPN and CDR2 SVGIG (reference sequence). The CDR3 loop spans 15 amino acids. The V segment lost 4 bases and the J segment 4 bases; nucleotides outside the gene matches: 10. The CDR3 here is CAWMGGTVWGNTIYF. The CDR3 DNA sequence: TGTGCCTGGATGGGAGGGACAGTATGGGGAAACACCATATATTTT.

The rearrangement uses TRBV5-1 and TRBJ2-1; 11 positions match TRBD2. In germline, CDR1 is SGHRS, CDR2 YFSETQ. This CDR3 spans 17 amino acids. After removal of 3 bases from V and 4 bases from J, the junction contained 9 bases not matched to a gene. CDR3 DNA sequence: TGCGCCAGCAGCTCCACTAGCGGGAGCGGTCTATACAATGAGCAGTTCTTC. This gives the protein CASSSTSGSGLYNEQFF.

This sequence joins TRBV5-1 and TRBJ2-5, with 7 nucleotides matching TRBD2. V gave up 5 bases and J gave up 3 bases; unmatched junction bases: 4. Germline-derived CDR1 and CDR2 are SGHRS and YFSETQ. CDR3 length: 13 residues. CDR3 in amino acids: CASRPGTKETQYF. The CDR3 bases are TGCGCCAGCAGGCCCGGGACTAAAGAGACCCAGTACTTC.

This chain uses TRBV6-5 with TRBJ2-2, with a weak D call TRBD2 (5 bases). Germline CDR1 MNHEY, CDR2 SVGAGI. CDR3 length: 13 residues. V shed 4 bases and J shed 4 bases, with 7 bases lying between them. Written as DNA, the CDR3 is TGTGCCAGCAGTTTGGAGGCCACCGGGGAGCTGTTTTTT. Translated: CASSLEATGELFF.

V and J are TRBV5-1 and TRBJ2-7; TRBD2 is a possible D gene (5 bases). Trimming pared 4 bases from V and 3 bases from J, leaving 11 bases between. The CDR3 is 13 amino acids. The V gene's germline CDR1 is SGHRS and CDR2 YFSETQ. As DNA, the CDR3 is TGCGCCAGCAGCCCTCGGACTGACTACGAGCAGTACTTC. Translating gives CASSPRTDYEQYF.

The V and J genes are TRBV28 and TRBJ2-7, with 7 bases fitting TRBD2. V was pared by 6 bases and J by 2 bases, with 4 bases of the junction left unmatched. The CDR3 is made up of 13 amino acids. Germline-derived CDR1 and CDR2 are MDHEN and SYDVKM. This CDR3 reads CASRSSGAYEQYF. The CDR3 DNA reads TGTGCCAGCAGATCTAGCGGAGCCTACGAGCAGTACTTC.

The V gene is TRBV15, the J gene TRBJ2-7; a possible D gene is TRBD1 (5 bases). The CDR3 consists of 14 residues. Trimming pared 0 bases from V and 5 bases from J, leaving 11 bases between. Germline V gives CDR1 LNHNV, CDR2 YYDKDF (reference sequence). The CDR3, as DNA: TGTGCCACCAGCAGAGAGGTAGACAGTAACGAGCAGTACGTC. This encodes CATSREVDSNEQYV.

The chain carries TRBV28 and TRBJ2-2; D assignment may be TRBD1 or TRBD2 (5 bases each). With 7 bases removed from V and 4 bases from J, the gap between germline ends came to 16 bases. The germline V gene has CDR1 MDHEN and CDR2 SYDVKM. CDR3 length: 15 residues. CDR3 residues: CASTTWGPLTGELFF. In DNA form, the CDR3 reads TGTGCCAGCACCACGTGGGGACCTCTCACCGGGGAGCTGTTTTTT. Full variable domain (rest looked up from reference TRBV28 and TRBJ2-2): DVKVTQSSRYLVKRTGEKVFLECVQDMDHENMFWYRQDPGLGLRLIYFSYDVKMKEKGDIPEGYSVSREKKERFSLILESASTNQTSMYLCASTTWGPLTGELFFGEGSRLTVL.

V gene TRBV5-4 combines with J gene TRBJ2-1; tentative D call: TRBD1 (6 bases). V lost 4 bases, J lost 3 bases, and 8 bases lay in between. Germline V gene data show CDR1 as SGHNT and CDR2 as YYREEE (reference sequence). This CDR3 region has 13 residues. The CDR3 protein is CASSRDIYNEQFF. DNA for the CDR3: TGTGCCAGCAGCAGGGACATCTACAATGAGCAGTTCTTC.

The genes are TRBV7-2 and TRBJ1-2, with D possibly TRBD1 on 5 matching bases. CDR3 length: 16 residues. Trimming removed 8 bases from V and 6 bases from J, with 25 bases in between. Germline assignment: CDR1 SGHTA and CDR2 FQGNSA. The CDR3 sequence: CASHRLAGEGSNGYTF. The CDR3 coding sequence is TGTGCCAGCCACAGATTGGCGGGGGAGGGTAGTAATGGCTACACCTTC. The entire variable domain, with the rest obtained from reference TRBV7-2 and TRBJ1-2, is as follows: GAGVSQSPSNKVTEKGKDVELRCDPISGHTALYWYRQSLGQGLEFLIYFQGNSAPDKSGLPSDRFSAERTGGSVSTLTIQRTQQEDSAVYLCASHRLAGEGSNGYTFGSGTRLTVV.